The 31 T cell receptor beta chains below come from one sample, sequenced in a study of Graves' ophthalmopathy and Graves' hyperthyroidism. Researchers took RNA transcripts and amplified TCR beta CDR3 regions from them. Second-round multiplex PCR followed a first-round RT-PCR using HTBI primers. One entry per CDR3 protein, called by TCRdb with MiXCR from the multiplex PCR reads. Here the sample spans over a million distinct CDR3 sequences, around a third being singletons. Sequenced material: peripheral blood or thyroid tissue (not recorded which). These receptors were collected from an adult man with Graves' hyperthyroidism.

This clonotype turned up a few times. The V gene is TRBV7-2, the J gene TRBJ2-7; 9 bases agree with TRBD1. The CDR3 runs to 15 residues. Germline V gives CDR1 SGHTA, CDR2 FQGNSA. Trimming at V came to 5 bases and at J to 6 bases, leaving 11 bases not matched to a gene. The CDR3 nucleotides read TGTGCCAGCAGCCCGCGATCCGGGACAGGGTTCGAGCAGTACTTC. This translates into CASSPRSGTGFEQYF.

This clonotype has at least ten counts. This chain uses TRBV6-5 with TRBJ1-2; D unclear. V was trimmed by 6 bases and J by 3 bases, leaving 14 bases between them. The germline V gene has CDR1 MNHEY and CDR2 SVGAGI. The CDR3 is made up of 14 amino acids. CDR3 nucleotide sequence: TGTGCCAGCAGCCTAGGGTACACGGACTATGGCTACACCTTC. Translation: CASSLGYTDYGYTF.

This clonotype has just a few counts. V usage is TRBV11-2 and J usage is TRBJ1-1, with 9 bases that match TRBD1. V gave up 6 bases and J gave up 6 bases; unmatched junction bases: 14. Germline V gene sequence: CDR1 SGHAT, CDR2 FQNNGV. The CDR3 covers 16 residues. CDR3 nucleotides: TGTGCCAGCAGTCCCCGAACAGGGGGCGTTGGCGCTGAAGCTTTCTTT. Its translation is CASSPRTGGVGAEAFF.

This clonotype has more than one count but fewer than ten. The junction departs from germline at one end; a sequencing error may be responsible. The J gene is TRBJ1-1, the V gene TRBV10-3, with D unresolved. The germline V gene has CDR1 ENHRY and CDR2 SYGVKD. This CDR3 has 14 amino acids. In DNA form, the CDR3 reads TGTGCCAGCAGTTACTCGGTATCGGGAACTGAAGCTTTCTTT. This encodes CASSYSVSGTEAFF.

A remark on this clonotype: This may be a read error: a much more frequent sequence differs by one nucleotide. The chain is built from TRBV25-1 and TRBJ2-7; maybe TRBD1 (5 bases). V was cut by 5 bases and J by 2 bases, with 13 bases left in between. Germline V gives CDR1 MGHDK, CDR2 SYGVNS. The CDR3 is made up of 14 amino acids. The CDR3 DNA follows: TGTGCCAGCAGTCCGAACAGGCGTCCCTACGAGCAGTACTTC. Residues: CASSPNRRPYEQYF.

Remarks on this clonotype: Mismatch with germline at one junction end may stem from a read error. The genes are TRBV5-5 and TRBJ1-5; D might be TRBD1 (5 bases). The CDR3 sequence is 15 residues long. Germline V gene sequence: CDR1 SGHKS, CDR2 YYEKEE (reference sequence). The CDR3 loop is CASGFGGTPPRPQHF. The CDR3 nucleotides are TGTGCCAGCGGCTTTGGGGGTACCCCTCCACGGCCCCAGCATTTT.

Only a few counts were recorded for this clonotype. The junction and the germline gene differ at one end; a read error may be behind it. CDR3 protein: CASSGDGQGYEQYF. In DNA form, the CDR3 reads TGTGCCAGCAGTGGAGACGGACAGGGCTACGAGCAGTACTTC. V and J are TRBV10-2 and TRBJ2-7; 8 bases fit TRBD1. This CDR3 is 14 amino acids long. Germline V gene lookup returns CDR1 WSHSY and CDR2 SAAADI.

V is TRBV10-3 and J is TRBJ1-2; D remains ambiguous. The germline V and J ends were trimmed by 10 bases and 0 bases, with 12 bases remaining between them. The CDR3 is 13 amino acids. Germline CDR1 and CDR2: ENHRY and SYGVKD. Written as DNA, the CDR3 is TGTGCCACCACGACCGCACCTAACTATGGCTACACCTTC. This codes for CATTTAPNYGYTF.

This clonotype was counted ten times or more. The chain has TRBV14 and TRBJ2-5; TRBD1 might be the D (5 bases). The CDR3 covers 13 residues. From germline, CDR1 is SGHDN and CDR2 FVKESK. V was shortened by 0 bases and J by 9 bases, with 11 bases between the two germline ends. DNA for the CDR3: TGTGCCAGCAGCCAAGATTTTATAGGGGCCCAGTACTTC. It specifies CASSQDFIGAQYF.

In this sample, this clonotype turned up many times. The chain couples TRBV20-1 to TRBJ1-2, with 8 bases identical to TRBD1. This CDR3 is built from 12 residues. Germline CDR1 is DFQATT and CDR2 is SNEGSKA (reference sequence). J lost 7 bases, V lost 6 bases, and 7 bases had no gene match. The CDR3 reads CSASRGLVGYTF. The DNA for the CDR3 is TGCAGTGCATCCAGGGGGCTGGTTGGCTACACCTTC.

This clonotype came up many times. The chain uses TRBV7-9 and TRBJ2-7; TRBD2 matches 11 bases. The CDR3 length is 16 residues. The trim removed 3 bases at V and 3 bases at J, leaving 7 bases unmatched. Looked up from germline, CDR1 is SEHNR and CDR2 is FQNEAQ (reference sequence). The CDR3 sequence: CASSFLGTSGSYEQYF. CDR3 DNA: TGTGCCAGCAGCTTTTTAGGGACTAGCGGCAGCTACGAGCAGTACTTC.

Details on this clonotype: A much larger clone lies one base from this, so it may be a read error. The CDR3: CASNSASGKTEAFF. The CDR3, as DNA: TGTGCCAGCAACTCCGCCTCGGGTAAGACTGAAGCTTTCTTT. The chain is built from TRBV9 and TRBJ1-1; D call uncertain. Trimming shortened V by 6 bases and J by 5 bases, and 17 bases separated the two germline ends. CDR3 size: 14 residues. Germline-derived CDR1 and CDR2 are SGDLS and YYNGEE.

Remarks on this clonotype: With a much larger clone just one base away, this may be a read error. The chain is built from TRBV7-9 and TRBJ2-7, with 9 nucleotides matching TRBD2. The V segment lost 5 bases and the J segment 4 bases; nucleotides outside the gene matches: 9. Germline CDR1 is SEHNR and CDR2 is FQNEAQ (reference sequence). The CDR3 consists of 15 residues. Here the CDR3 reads CASSLNSGSAYEQYF. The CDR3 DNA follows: TGTGCCAGCAGCCTCAATAGCGGGAGTGCGTACGAGCAGTACTTC.

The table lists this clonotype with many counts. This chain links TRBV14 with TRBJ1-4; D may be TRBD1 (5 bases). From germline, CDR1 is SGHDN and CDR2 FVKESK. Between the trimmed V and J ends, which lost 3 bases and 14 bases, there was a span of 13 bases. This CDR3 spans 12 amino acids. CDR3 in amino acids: CASSQGLLNLFF. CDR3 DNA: TGTGCCAGCAGCCAGGGACTGCTGAACCTGTTTTTT.

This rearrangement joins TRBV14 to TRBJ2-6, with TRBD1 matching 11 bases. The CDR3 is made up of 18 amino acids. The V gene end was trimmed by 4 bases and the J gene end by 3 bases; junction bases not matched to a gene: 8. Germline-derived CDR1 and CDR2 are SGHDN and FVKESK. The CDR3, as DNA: TGTGCCAGCAGCCGCGGGGACAGGGGGATTTTTGGGGCCAACGTCCTGACTTTC. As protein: CASSRGDRGIFGANVLTF.

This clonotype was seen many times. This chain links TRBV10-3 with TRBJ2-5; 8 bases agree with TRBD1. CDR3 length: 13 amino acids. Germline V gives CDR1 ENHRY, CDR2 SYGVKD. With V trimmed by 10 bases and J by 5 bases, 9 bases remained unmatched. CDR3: CATQGAGYETQYF. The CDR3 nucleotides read TGTGCCACCCAGGGGGCAGGGTACGAGACCCAGTACTTC.

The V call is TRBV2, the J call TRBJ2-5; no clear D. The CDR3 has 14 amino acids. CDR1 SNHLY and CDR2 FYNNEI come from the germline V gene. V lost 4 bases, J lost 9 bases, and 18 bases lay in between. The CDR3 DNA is TGTGCCAGCAGTGGGGCAGGCAACAATCAGCCCCAGTACTTC. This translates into CASSGAGNNQPQYF. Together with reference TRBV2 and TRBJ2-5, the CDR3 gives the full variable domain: EPEVTQTPSHQVTQMGQEVILRCVPISNHLYFYWYRQILGQKVEFLVSFYNNEISEKSEIFDDQFSVERPDGSNFTLKIRSTKLEDSAMYFCASSGAGNNQPQYFGPGTRLLVL.

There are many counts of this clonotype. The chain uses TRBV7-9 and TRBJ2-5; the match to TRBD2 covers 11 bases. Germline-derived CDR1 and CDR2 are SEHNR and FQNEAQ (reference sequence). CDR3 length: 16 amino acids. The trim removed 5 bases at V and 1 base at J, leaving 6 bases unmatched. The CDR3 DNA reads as TGTGCCAGCAGCCCACGACTAGCGGGGTTCCAAGAGACCCAGTACTTC. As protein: CASSPRLAGFQETQYF.

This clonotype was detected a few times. The CDR3 loop reads CASSSRPNAGELFF. CDR3 nucleotides: TGTGCCAGCAGTTCGAGGCCCAACGCCGGGGAGCTGTTTTTT. J is TRBJ2-2 and V is TRBV6-5, with D unresolved. The CDR3 has 14 amino acids. Germline V gives CDR1 MNHEY, CDR2 SVGAGI. V was trimmed by 4 bases and J by 6 bases, leaving 12 bases between them.

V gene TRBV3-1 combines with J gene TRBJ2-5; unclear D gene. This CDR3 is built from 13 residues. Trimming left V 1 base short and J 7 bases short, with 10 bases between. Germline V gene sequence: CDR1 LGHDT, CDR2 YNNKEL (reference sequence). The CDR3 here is CASSQGDMGTQYF. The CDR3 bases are TGTGCCAGCAGCCAAGGGGATATGGGGACCCAGTACTTC.

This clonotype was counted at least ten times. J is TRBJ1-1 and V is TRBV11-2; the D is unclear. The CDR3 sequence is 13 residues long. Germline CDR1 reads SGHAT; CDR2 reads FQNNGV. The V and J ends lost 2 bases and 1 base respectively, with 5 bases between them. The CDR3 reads CASSLTWNTEAFF. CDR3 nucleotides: TGTGCCAGCAGCTTAACCTGGAACACTGAAGCTTTCTTT.

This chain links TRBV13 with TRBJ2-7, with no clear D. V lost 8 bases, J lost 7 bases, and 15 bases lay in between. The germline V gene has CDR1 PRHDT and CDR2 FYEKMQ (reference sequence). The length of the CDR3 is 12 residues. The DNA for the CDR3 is TGTGCCAGCTTGGTTGGGTGGCCGGAGCAGTACTTC. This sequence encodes CASLVGWPEQYF.

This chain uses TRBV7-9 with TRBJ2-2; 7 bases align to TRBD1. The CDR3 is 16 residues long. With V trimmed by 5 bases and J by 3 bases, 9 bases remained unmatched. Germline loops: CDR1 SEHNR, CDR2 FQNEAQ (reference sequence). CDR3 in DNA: TGTGCCAGCAGCCTTACAGGACAGGCTTACACCGGGGAGCTGTTTTTT. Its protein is CASSLTGQAYTGELFF.

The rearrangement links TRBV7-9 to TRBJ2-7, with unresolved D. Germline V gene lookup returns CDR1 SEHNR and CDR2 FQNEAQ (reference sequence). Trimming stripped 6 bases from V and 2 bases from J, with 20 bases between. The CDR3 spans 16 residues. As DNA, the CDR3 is TGTGCCAGCAGTTTGACTCTCCGGACGGAAGCCTACGAGCAGTACTTC. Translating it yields CASSLTLRTEAYEQYF.

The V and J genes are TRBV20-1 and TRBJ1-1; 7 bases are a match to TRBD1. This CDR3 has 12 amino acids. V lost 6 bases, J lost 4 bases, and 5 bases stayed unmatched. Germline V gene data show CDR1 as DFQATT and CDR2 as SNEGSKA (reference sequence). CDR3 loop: CSASQGVTEAFF. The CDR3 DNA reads TGCAGTGCGTCCCAGGGGGTCACTGAAGCTTTCTTT.

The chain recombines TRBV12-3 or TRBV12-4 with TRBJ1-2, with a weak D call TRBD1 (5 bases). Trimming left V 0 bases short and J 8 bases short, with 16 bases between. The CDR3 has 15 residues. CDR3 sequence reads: CASSLALQGVLGYTF. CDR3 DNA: TGTGCCAGCAGTTTAGCGCTTCAGGGTGTCCTCGGCTACACCTTC.

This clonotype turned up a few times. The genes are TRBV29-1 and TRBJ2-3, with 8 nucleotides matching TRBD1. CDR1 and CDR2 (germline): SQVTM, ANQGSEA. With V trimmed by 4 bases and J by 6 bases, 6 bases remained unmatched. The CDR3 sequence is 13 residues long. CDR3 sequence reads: CSVGQGFGDTQYF. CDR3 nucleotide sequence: TGCAGCGTTGGACAGGGGTTCGGGGATACGCAGTATTTT.

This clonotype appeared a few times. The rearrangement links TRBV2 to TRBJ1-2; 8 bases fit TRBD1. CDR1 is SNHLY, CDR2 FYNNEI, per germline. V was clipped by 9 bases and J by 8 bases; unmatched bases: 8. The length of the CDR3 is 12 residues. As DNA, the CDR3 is TGTGCCAGAGCAGACAGGGGAGTCGGCTACACCTTC. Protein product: CARADRGVGYTF.

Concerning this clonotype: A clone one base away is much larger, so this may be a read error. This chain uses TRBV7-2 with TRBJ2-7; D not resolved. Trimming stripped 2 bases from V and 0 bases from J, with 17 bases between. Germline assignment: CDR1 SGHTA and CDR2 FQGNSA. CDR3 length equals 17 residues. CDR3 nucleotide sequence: TGTGCCAGCAGCTTACGGTTTAGTCGAACACACTCCTACGAGCAGTACTTC. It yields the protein CASSLRFSRTHSYEQYF.

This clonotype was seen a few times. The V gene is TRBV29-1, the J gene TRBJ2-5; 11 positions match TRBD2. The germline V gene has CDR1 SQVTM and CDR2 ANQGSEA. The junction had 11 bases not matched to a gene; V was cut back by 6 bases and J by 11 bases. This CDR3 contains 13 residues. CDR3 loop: CSVEPGLAVGQYF. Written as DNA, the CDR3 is TGCAGCGTCGAACCGGGACTAGCGGTGGGGCAGTACTTC.

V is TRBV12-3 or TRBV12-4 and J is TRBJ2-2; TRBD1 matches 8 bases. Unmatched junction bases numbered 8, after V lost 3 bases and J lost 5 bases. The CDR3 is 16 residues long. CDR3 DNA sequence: TGTGCCAGCAGTTTTGTGGCAGGGGGCTGGACCGGGGAGCTGTTTTTT. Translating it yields CASSFVAGGWTGELFF.